The entry below describes one TCR beta chain. Its antigen remains unknown. The sample belongs to a study of cytomegalovirus exposure and HLA in healthy donors. General observations from the study: When analyzed later, a missense DCLRE1C variant was found to be linked to TCR beta V- and J-gene trimming.

These donors counted as nominally healthy when sampled, but unrecorded immune exposures were likely. Use of 60 Vbeta and 13 Jbeta primers characterized the PCR. Clones were sequenced by immunoSEQ multiplex PCR, and TCRdb holds only the in-frame ones, with some missing. This sample yields 150,000 to 200,000 clones, of which roughly 75% are seen a single time; around 8% belongs to the top ten. Specimen: PBMCs. This TCR was sampled from a woman in her forties in good health and CMV-seropositive.

CDR3 sequence reads: CASSALTSGNEQFF. The CDR3 DNA reads TGTGCCAGCAGCGCCCTGACTAGCGGAAATGAGCAGTTCTTC. The chain couples TRBV7-3 to TRBJ2-1; TRBD2 agrees at 9 bases. Unmatched junction bases numbered 6, after V lost 5 bases and J lost 7 bases. Germline assignment: CDR1 SGHTA and CDR2 FQGTGA. This CDR3 has 14 residues.